This TCR beta chain was sequenced during a study of T cell responses to AZD1222 COVID-19 vaccine. TCRdb keeps only in-frame clones here, not all; method: immunoSEQ multiplex PCR. The sample carries approximately 150,000 clones, 92% recorded once. The CDR3 runs 14 residues. Germline loops: CDR1 LGHDT, CDR2 YNNKEL (reference sequence). V was trimmed by 1 base and J by 2 bases, leaving 8 bases between them. Sequenced material: peripheral blood, taken on day 0 of MenACWY control vaccination. V and J are TRBV3-1 (or the pseudogene TRBV3-2) and TRBJ2-5; the D gene is possibly TRBD2 (6 bases). This sequence originates from an adult in good health. In DNA form, the CDR3 reads TGTGCCAGCAGCCAAGCCGGACTACAAGAGACCCAGTACTTC. Protein product: CASSQAGLQETQYF.